This T cell receptor (beta chain) originates from a study of blood T cell repertoires in COVID-19. Authors' methods: Reference gene primer amplification in the assay estimated nucleated cell counts. Profiling relied on immunoSEQ multiplex PCR, and the TCRdb table lists in-frame clones only, not all of them. V, J and clone size are taken as reported in that table, and D and trimming were inferred from the DNA itself. The sample lists a few hundred thousand clones; about 80% were seen once. This clone was seen only once. V gave up 4 bases and J gave up 5 bases; unmatched junction bases: 16. Germline V gene data show CDR1 as SEHNR and CDR2 as FQNEAQ (reference sequence). This CDR3 is built from 17 residues.

V is TRBV7-9 and J is TRBJ2-5; 7 bases align to TRBD1. The TCR sequence derives from a human donor with acute or convalescent COVID-19. The donor label of this sample is uncertain. Sequences were obtained from peripheral blood. DNA for the CDR3: TGTGCCAGCAGCTCACCTAATTACAGGGGCGCGAGGGAGACCCAGTACTTC. Translating gives CASSSPNYRGARETQYF.